The rows below give T cell receptor beta chains drawn from one sample of a study of T cell responses to AZD1222 COVID-19 vaccine. TCRdb keeps only in-frame clones here, not all; method: immunoSEQ multiplex PCR. The sample consists of about 150,000 clones, around 90% of them appearing once. Here the sequenced sample was peripheral blood, taken on day 0 of AZD1222 vaccination. All receptors derive from an adult in good health. Each CDR3 is given with its conserved first and last residue. The D gene is left open where the match is weak. Not all rows give a size; the values are once, few, many and, for expanded clones, a class.

size: .; V: TRBV19; D: TRBD1; J: TRBJ2-7; CDR3: CASSTGQGGVQYF; DNA: TGTGCCAGTAGTACCGGACAGGGAGGCGTGCAGTACTTC
size: .; V: TRBV11-2; D: TRBD2; J: TRBJ2-7; CDR3: CASSPGLPQHEQYF; DNA: TGTGCCAGCAGCCCGGGACTACCCCAGCACGAGCAGTACTTC
size: once; V: TRBV7-2; D: .; J: TRBJ1-4; CDR3: CASSIRGGEKLFF; DNA: TGTGCCAGCAGCATAAGGGGTGGGGAAAAACTGTTTTTT
size: .; V: TRBV7-3; D: .; J: TRBJ2-5; CDR3: CASSLINGETQYF; DNA: TGTGCCAGCAGCTTAATCAACGGTGAGACCCAGTACTTC
size: once; V: TRBV19; D: TRBD1; J: TRBJ1-6; CDR3: CASMGQTNSPLHF; DNA: TGTGCCAGTATGGGACAGACTAATTCACCCCTCCACTTT
size: .; V: TRBV6-2/TRBV6-3; D: .; J: TRBJ1-5; CDR3: CASSATGMGQPQHF; DNA: TGTGCCAGCAGCGCAACAGGGATGGGCCAGCCCCAGCATTTT
size: .; V: TRBV28; D: .; J: TRBJ2-7; CDR3: CASSSPSGLGQYF; DNA: TGTGCCAGCAGTTCTCCCTCCGGGTTAGGGCAGTACTTC
size: once; V: TRBV7-2; D: .; J: TRBJ2-1; CDR3: CASSLGWRTENEQFF; DNA: TGTGCCAGCAGCTTAGGGTGGAGGACTGAGAATGAGCAGTTCTTC
size: .; V: TRBV18; D: .; J: TRBJ1-3; CDR3: CASSPPWDSGSGNTIYF; DNA: TGTGCCAGCTCACCACCATGGGACTCCGGTAGCGGAAACACCATATATTTT
size: .; V: TRBV7-2; D: TRBD2; J: TRBJ2-5; CDR3: CASTGRSSTETQYF; DNA: TGTGCCAGCACCGGGAGGTCATCCACGGAGACCCAGTACTTC
size: .; V: TRBV28; D: TRBD1; J: TRBJ1-2; CDR3: CGVQGTNYGYTF; DNA: TGTGGCGTACAGGGGACCAACTATGGCTACACCTTC
size: .; V: TRBV5-1; D: TRBD1; J: TRBJ2-1; CDR3: CASSLETGLGEQFF; DNA: TGCGCCAGCAGCTTGGAGACAGGGTTAGGTGAGCAGTTCTTC
size: .; V: TRBV6-6; D: .; J: TRBJ1-1; CDR3: CASSSSTENTEAFF; DNA: TGTGCCAGCAGTTCCTCGACAGAGAACACTGAAGCTTTCTTT
size: few; V: TRBV5-6; D: .; J: TRBJ1-6; CDR3: CASSLPRGAPLHF; DNA: TGTGCCAGCAGCCTCCCCCGCGGGGCACCCCTCCACTTT
size: once; V: TRBV5-6; D: TRBD1; J: TRBJ2-1; CDR3: CASSLTGGNEQFF; DNA: TGTGCCAGCAGCTTGACAGGGGGCAATGAGCAGTTCTTC
size: .; V: TRBV28; D: .; J: TRBJ2-1; CDR3: CASAHWGYDEQFF; DNA: TGTGCCAGCGCTCACTGGGGTTACGATGAGCAGTTCTTC
size: .; V: TRBV2; D: .; J: TRBJ2-3; CDR3: CASSEVGSGSDTQYF; DNA: TGTGCCAGCAGTGAGGTGGGTTCTGGGTCAGATACGCAGTATTTT
size: .; V: TRBV5-4; D: .; J: TRBJ1-1; CDR3: CASSLGGLGPEAFF; DNA: TGTGCCAGCAGCTTGGGGGGTTTAGGGCCTGAAGCTTTCTTT
size: .; V: TRBV2; D: TRBD2; J: TRBJ2-7; CDR3: CASRRREGPFEQYF; DNA: TGTGCCAGCCGCCGGCGGGAGGGCCCGTTCGAGCAGTACTTC
size: .; V: TRBV9; D: .; J: TRBJ2-7; CDR3: CASSVAPGNEQYF; DNA: TGTGCCAGCAGCGTGGCCCCAGGGAACGAGCAGTACTTC
size: .; V: TRBV7-9; D: TRBD1; J: TRBJ2-3; CDR3: CASSPTSQGDKDTQYF; DNA: TGTGCCAGCAGCCCAACCAGTCAGGGGGATAAAGATACGCAGTATTTT
size: .; V: TRBV5-1; D: .; J: TRBJ2-3; CDR3: CASSLLGGWGTDTQYF; DNA: TGCGCCAGCAGCCTGCTAGGCGGGTGGGGCACAGATACGCAGTATTTT
size: .; V: TRBV19; D: .; J: TRBJ2-1; CDR3: CASKEGGVIAGEQFF; DNA: TGTGCCAGTAAGGAGGGTGGTGTAATTGCGGGCGAGCAGTTCTTC
size: .; V: TRBV10-2; D: .; J: TRBJ2-2; CDR3: CASSEGRTLPGELFF; DNA: TGCGCCAGCAGTGAAGGGAGGACGTTGCCCGGGGAGCTGTTTTTT
size: .; V: TRBV29-1; D: TRBD1; J: TRBJ1-2; CDR3: CSALTDREEGYTF; DNA: TGCAGCGCCCTAACGGACAGGGAGGAAGGCTACACCTTC
size: .; V: TRBV5-8; D: .; J: TRBJ2-5; CDR3: CASSPQVLETQYF; DNA: TGTGCCAGCAGCCCCCAGGTTTTGGAGACCCAGTACTTC
size: .; V: TRBV24-1; D: .; J: TRBJ1-2; CDR3: CATSDSGYGYTF; DNA: TGTGCCACCAGTGATTCGGGCTATGGCTACACCTTC
size: .; V: TRBV10-3; D: .; J: TRBJ2-5; CDR3: CAISEIRGYGQETQYF; DNA: TGTGCCATCAGTGAGATTAGGGGGTATGGTCAAGAGACCCAGTACTTC
size: .; V: TRBV27; D: TRBD1; J: TRBJ1-2; CDR3: CASRTSGTANYGYTF; DNA: TGTGCCTCCCGAACCTCAGGGACAGCCAACTATGGCTACACCTTC
size: .; V: TRBV29-1; D: TRBD1; J: TRBJ1-6; CDR3: CSVGTGVDSPLHF; DNA: TGCAGCGTCGGGACAGGGGTTGATTCACCCCTCCACTTT
size: .; V: TRBV12-3/TRBV12-4; D: .; J: TRBJ2-7; CDR3: CASSLARPYEQYF; DNA: TGTGCCAGCAGTTTAGCCAGACCCTACGAGCAGTACTTC
size: .; V: TRBV27; D: .; J: TRBJ2-7; CDR3: CASSTAETYEQYF; DNA: TGTGCCAGCAGTACCGCAGAGACCTACGAGCAGTACTTC
size: .; V: TRBV13; D: TRBD1; J: TRBJ2-1; CDR3: CASSPAGQGYNEQFF; DNA: TGTGCCAGCAGCCCCGCCGGACAGGGTTACAATGAGCAGTTCTTC
size: .; V: TRBV19; D: .; J: TRBJ1-4; CDR3: CASSPPWSNEKLFF; DNA: TGTGCCAGTAGTCCCCCTTGGTCGAATGAAAAACTGTTTTTT
size: .; V: TRBV6-2/TRBV6-3; D: .; J: TRBJ1-2; CDR3: CASSYSVGSVGYTF; DNA: TGTGCCAGCAGTTACTCAGTCGGGAGCGTTGGCTACACCTTC
size: .; V: TRBV27; D: .; J: TRBJ2-7; CDR3: CASGALDEQYF; DNA: TGTGCCAGCGGGGCTCTGGACGAGCAGTACTTC
size: .; V: TRBV3-1/TRBV3-2; D: TRBD1; J: TRBJ1-2; CDR3: CASSQTGSSGYTF; DNA: TGTGCCAGCAGCCAGACAGGGAGTTCCGGCTACACCTTC
size: .; V: TRBV5-1; D: TRBD1; J: TRBJ1-1; CDR3: CASSGGQGNTEAFF; DNA: TGCGCCAGCAGCGGCGGACAGGGTAACACTGAAGCTTTCTTT
size: .; V: TRBV6-6; D: .; J: TRBJ1-2; CDR3: CASISARPSPSGGYTF; DNA: TGTGCCAGCATTTCGGCCCGGCCGTCCCCCTCGGGTGGCTACACCTTC
size: once; V: TRBV2; D: .; J: TRBJ1-1; CDR3: CASRDDSLEAFF; DNA: TGTGCCAGCAGGGATGACAGTTTGGAAGCTTTCTTT
size: .; V: TRBV6-5; D: .; J: TRBJ1-2; CDR3: CASGLETGYGYTF; DNA: TGTGCCAGCGGACTTGAGACCGGCTATGGCTACACCTTC
size: .; V: TRBV9; D: .; J: TRBJ2-7; CDR3: CASSPRLTFDEQYF; DNA: TGTGCCAGCAGCCCGCGCCTTACTTTCGACGAGCAGTACTTC
size: .; V: TRBV11-2; D: TRBD1; J: TRBJ1-2; CDR3: CASSLDWGQGDGYTF; DNA: TGTGCCAGCAGCTTAGATTGGGGACAGGGCGACGGCTACACCTTC
size: .; V: TRBV4-3; D: .; J: TRBJ2-1; CDR3: CASSPSGPGGFNEQFF; DNA: TGCGCCAGCAGCCCCTCCGGGCCCGGCGGGTTCAATGAGCAGTTCTTC
size: once; V: TRBV5-1; D: .; J: TRBJ1-1; CDR3: CASSPLVDTTDEAFF; DNA: TGCGCCAGCAGTCCACTGGTGGACACAACAGATGAAGCTTTCTTT
size: .; V: TRBV6-2/TRBV6-3; D: .; J: TRBJ1-1; CDR3: CASSYSGTSNTEAFF; DNA: TGTGCCAGCAGTTACTCCGGGACTTCGAACACTGAAGCTTTCTTT
size: .; V: TRBV7-2; D: .; J: TRBJ1-1; CDR3: CASSHGGSGGLVTEAFF; DNA: TGTGCCAGCAGCCACGGGGGATCCGGGGGTCTGGTCACTGAAGCTTTCTTT
size: .; V: TRBV7-9; D: TRBD1; J: TRBJ2-7; CDR3: CASSQPTGSSSYEQYF; DNA: TGTGCCAGCAGCCAACCGACAGGGTCGAGCTCCTACGAGCAGTACTTC
size: .; V: TRBV7-2; D: .; J: TRBJ1-2; CDR3: CASSSRASGGYTF; DNA: TGTGCCAGCAGCTCCCGAGCCTCCGGAGGCTACACCTTC
size: few; V: TRBV28; D: .; J: TRBJ1-2; CDR3: CASSLNGNYGYTF; DNA: TGTGCCAGCAGTTTGAACGGAAACTATGGCTACACCTTC
size: .; V: TRBV6-5; D: .; J: TRBJ1-5; CDR3: CASSYSGDQPQHF; DNA: TGTGCCAGCAGTTACTCGGGGGATCAGCCCCAGCATTTT
size: few; V: TRBV28; D: .; J: TRBJ2-7; CDR3: CASSLTSGEQYF; DNA: TGTGCCAGCAGTTTGACTTCGGGGGAGCAGTACTTC
size: .; V: TRBV2; D: .; J: TRBJ1-6; CDR3: CASREDISYNSPLHF; DNA: TGTGCCAGCAGGGAAGACATCTCCTATAATTCACCCCTCCACTTT
size: .; V: TRBV11-2; D: .; J: TRBJ1-1; CDR3: CASSSRGFHTEAFF; DNA: TGTGCCAGCAGTTCCCGGGGGTTCCACACTGAAGCTTTCTTT
size: .; V: TRBV9; D: .; J: TRBJ2-7; CDR3: CASSVTGGSYEQYF; DNA: TGTGCCAGCAGCGTCACAGGTGGATCCTACGAGCAGTACTTC
size: .; V: TRBV7-2; D: .; J: TRBJ1-3; CDR3: CASSPQGNTIYF; DNA: TGTGCCAGCAGCCCCCAGGGAAACACCATATATTTT
size: .; V: TRBV2; D: .; J: TRBJ2-7; CDR3: CASSESPLAVAYEQYF; DNA: TGTGCCAGCAGTGAATCGCCTTTAGCAGTTGCCTACGAGCAGTACTTC